These 25 T cell receptor beta chains were all obtained from the same sample, sequenced in a study of cytomegalovirus exposure and HLA in healthy donors. Use of 60 Vbeta and 13 Jbeta primers characterized the PCR. Assay used: immunoSEQ multiplex PCR; TCRdb lists only in-frame clones, some missing. This sample has approximately 170,000 clones; 83% occur once, and the top ten carry roughly 4%. Sequencing used PBMCs. These receptors all stem from a man aged 50 or older in good health and CMV-seropositive.

The V gene is TRBV27, the J gene TRBJ2-7; 8 bases are shared with TRBD1. The CDR3 has 15 residues. With V trimmed by 2 bases and J by 3 bases, 6 bases remained unmatched. Germline CDR1 is MNHEY and CDR2 is SMNVEV (reference sequence). CDR3 nucleotides: TGTGCCAGCAGTTTAACCCCCGACAGGGGCTACGAGCAGTACTTC. It yields the protein CASSLTPDRGYEQYF.

V gene TRBV19 combines with J gene TRBJ1-1; TRBD1 might be the D (6 bases). The germline V and J ends were trimmed by 7 bases and 4 bases, with 13 bases remaining between them. This CDR3 has 13 residues. Germline CDR1 and CDR2: LNHDA and SQIVND (reference sequence). The CDR3 here is CASKATGFTEAFF. The CDR3 DNA reads as TGTGCCAGTAAGGCTACAGGGTTCACTGAAGCTTTCTTT.

The chain combines TRBV10-3 with TRBJ2-1, with D perhaps TRBD2 (5 bases). The CDR3 has 14 amino acids. CDR1 and CDR2 from the germline V gene are ENHRY and SYGVKD. Trimming took 6 bases from V and 2 from J, leaving 11 bases between them. This CDR3 reads CAIRTTIPYNEQFF. In DNA form, the CDR3 reads TGTGCCATCAGGACTACCATCCCCTACAATGAGCAGTTCTTC.

V usage is TRBV6-1 and J usage is TRBJ2-1; TRBD2 matches 9 bases. V lost 3 bases to trimming and J lost 4 bases; unmatched junction nucleotides: 7. The V gene's germline CDR1 is MNHNS and CDR2 SASEGT. CDR3 length: 16 residues. The CDR3 bases are TGTGCCAGCAGTGACCTACCTAGCGGGGCTTACAATGAGCAGTTCTTC. Its translation is CASSDLPSGAYNEQFF.

The CDR3 protein is CASSQATGGLSPLHF. CDR3 nucleotides: TGCGCCAGCAGCCAAGCGACAGGGGGGTTATCGCCCCTCCACTTT. The gene calls are TRBV4-3 and TRBJ1-6, with TRBD1 matching 9 bases. V was pared by 1 base and J by 13 bases, with 8 bases of the junction left unmatched. This CDR3 is 15 amino acids long. Germline V gene lookup returns CDR1 LGHNA and CDR2 YSLEER.

V usage is TRBV27 and J usage is TRBJ2-5, with 11 bases that match TRBD1. The J call may be in error: the DNA end matches TRBJ2-7 better. The CDR3 totals 15 residues. CDR1 is MNHEY, CDR2 SMNVEV, per germline (reference sequence). The CDR3 DNA is TGTGCCAGCAGTAAACCGGGACAGGGGGTCTACGAGCAGTACTTC. It translates to CASSKPGQGVYEQYF.

The V and J genes are TRBV4-1 and TRBJ2-5, with 11 bases identical to TRBD2. The CDR3 contains 15 residues. Germline V lookup: CDR1 MGHRA, CDR2 YSYEKL. V lost 0 bases to trimming and J lost 3 bases; unmatched junction nucleotides: 0. For the CDR3, the DNA is TGCGCCAGCAGCCAAGAGGGACTAGCGGAAGAGACCCAGTACTTC. Translated: CASSQEGLAEETQYF.

This clone was detected once. V is TRBV15 and J is TRBJ1-1; 8 bases align to TRBD1. Germline V gene data show CDR1 as LNHNV and CDR2 as YYDKDF (reference sequence). After removal of 2 bases from V and 1 base from J, the junction contained 0 bases not matched to a gene. This CDR3 is built from 14 residues. CDR3 nucleotide sequence: TGTGCCACCAGCAGACAGGGGGCGAACACTGAAGCTTTCTTT. Translation: CATSRQGANTEAFF.

The chain carries TRBV7-9 and TRBJ1-1; a possible D gene is TRBD1 (5 bases). This CDR3 is 12 amino acids long. Trimming cost V 5 bases and J 3 bases, with 7 bases left between them. Germline V CDR1 and CDR2: SEHNR, FQNEAQ (reference sequence). The CDR3: CASSAGDTEAFF. CDR3 in DNA: TGTGCCAGCAGCGCGGGGGACACTGAAGCTTTCTTT.

The chain couples TRBV28 to TRBJ1-1; no firm D call. From germline, CDR1 is MDHEN and CDR2 SYDVKM. This CDR3 contains 13 residues. Trimming left V 6 bases short and J 1 base short, with 9 bases between. The CDR3: CASSYSRNTEAFF. The CDR3 DNA follows: TGTGCCAGCAGCTACAGCAGGAACACTGAAGCTTTCTTT.

V usage is TRBV5-1 and J usage is TRBJ2-7; a possible D gene is TRBD1 (6 bases). CDR1 is SGHRS and CDR2 is YFSETQ in the germline V gene. The CDR3 runs to 12 residues. Trimming shortened V by 5 bases and J by 2 bases, and 8 bases separated the two germline ends. This chain's CDR3 is CASSPGAYEQYF. CDR3 coding DNA: TGCGCCAGCAGTCCAGGGGCCTACGAGCAGTACTTC.

This clone was recorded a few times. V is TRBV6-5 and J is TRBJ1-2; TRBD1 aligns across 7 bases. There are 12 residues in the CDR3. CDR1 is MNHEY, CDR2 SVGAGI, per germline. Trimming at V came to 6 bases and at J to 7 bases, leaving 5 bases not matched to a gene. CDR3 bases: TGTGCCAGCAGACCGACAGGGTTTGGCTACACCTTC. Its protein is CASRPTGFGYTF.

CDR3 region: CASLGLAGELFF. CDR3 nucleotides: TGTGCCTCCTTGGGACTAGCCGGGGAGCTGTTTTTT. The chain is built from TRBV19 and TRBJ2-2; 8 positions agree with TRBD2. The CDR3 runs 12 residues. Germline lookup yields CDR1 LNHDA and CDR2 SQIVND (reference sequence). V dropped 11 bases and J dropped 6; count of bases not matched to a gene: 5.

This chain uses TRBV10-2 with TRBJ2-5; TRBD2 might be the D (5 bases). The CDR3 contains 15 residues. V lost 6 bases and J lost 5, with 19 bases in between. Germline CDR1 WSHSY, CDR2 SAAADI. The CDR3 sequence: CASRPLATSLETQYF. CDR3 nucleotide sequence: TGCGCCAGCAGGCCCCTAGCCACTAGTCTTGAGACCCAGTACTTC.

This chain links TRBV4-1 with TRBJ2-1; 7 nucleotides agree with TRBD2. This CDR3 region has 16 residues. The V segment lost 1 base and the J segment 3 bases; nucleotides outside the gene matches: 6. The germline gives CDR1 MGHRA, CDR2 YSYEKL. The DNA for the CDR3 is TGCGCCAGCAGCCAAGTTCCGGGGGGAGGCTACAATGAGCAGTTCTTC. Amino acids: CASSQVPGGGYNEQFF.

This clone was recorded only once. The chain uses TRBV4-2 and TRBJ2-3, with TRBD1 matching 7 bases. Germline V gene lookup returns CDR1 LGHNA and CDR2 YNFKEQ. V trimming: 5 bases; J trimming: 2 bases; junction bases outside the gene matches: 4. The CDR3 contains 14 residues. The CDR3, as DNA: TGTGCCAGCAGCGAGGGACAGATCACAGATACGCAGTATTTT. Its translation is CASSEGQITDTQYF.

The chain joins TRBV29-1 to TRBJ2-7, with 9 positions matching TRBD1. Germline loops: CDR1 SQVTM, CDR2 ANQGSEA. This CDR3 is built from 15 residues. Germline trimming cut 5 bases from V and 1 base from J; bases unmatched to any gene: 9. CDR3 sequence: CSVLGQGPSSYEQYF. The CDR3 region has the DNA TGCAGCGTTCTCGGACAGGGGCCGTCGTCCTACGAGCAGTACTTC.

This sequence joins TRBV14 and TRBJ1-6; tentative D call: TRBD1 (5 bases). Trimming cost V 6 bases and J 8 bases, with 14 bases left between them. This CDR3 is built from 14 residues. Germline values: CDR1 SGHDN, CDR2 FVKESK. This CDR3 reads CASRKGLWYSPLHF. The CDR3 DNA reads TGTGCCAGCAGAAAGGGACTTTGGTATTCACCCCTCCACTTT.

J is TRBJ2-6 and V is TRBV28, with D possibly matching TRBD1 (5 bases). The length of the CDR3 is 15 residues. Germline V CDR1 and CDR2: MDHEN, SYDVKM. With 6 bases removed from V and 0 bases from J, the gap between germline ends came to 9 bases. CDR3 protein: CASRDSSSGANVLTF. The CDR3 DNA reads as TGTGCCAGCAGAGACAGCAGCTCTGGGGCCAACGTCCTGACTTTC.

The rearrangement joins TRBV28 to TRBJ1-3; the D is unclear. Germline CDR1 and CDR2: MDHEN and SYDVKM. The CDR3 has 16 residues. Deletions cut 2 bases from V and 0 bases from J, with 11 bases between. The CDR3 loop reads CASSLMTGSSGNTIYF. The CDR3 DNA is TGTGCCAGCAGTTTAATGACGGGAAGCTCTGGAAACACCATATATTTT.

The chain couples TRBV6-5 to TRBJ2-7, with D maybe TRBD2 (6 bases). The V gene's germline CDR1 is MNHEY and CDR2 SVGAGI. V shed 5 bases and J shed 7 bases, with 18 bases lying between them. The CDR3 has 14 amino acids. The CDR3 loop reads CASSTTKPGREQYF. CDR3 DNA sequence: TGTGCCAGCAGTACAACCAAACCGGGGAGGGAGCAGTACTTC.

This chain joins TRBV7-3 and TRBJ1-1, with a tentative D call TRBD1 (5 bases). Germline V CDR1 and CDR2: SGHTA, FQGTGA. V was trimmed by 6 bases and J by 1 base, leaving 12 bases between them. The CDR3 consists of 14 residues. CDR3 loop: CASRSRGGNTEAFF. The CDR3 bases are TGTGCCAGCAGGAGCCGGGGGGGGAACACTGAAGCTTTCTTT.

The V gene is TRBV5-1, the J gene TRBJ2-7; TRBD1 might be the D (6 bases). The CDR3 runs to 13 residues. Germline V gene lookup returns CDR1 SGHRS and CDR2 YFSETQ. V was pared by 0 bases and J by 2 bases, with 6 bases between. The CDR3: CASSLDRAYEQYF. The CDR3 DNA is TGCGCCAGCAGCTTGGACAGGGCCTACGAGCAGTACTTC.

V usage is TRBV5-1 and J usage is TRBJ2-5; 7 bases line up with TRBD1. CDR3 size: 15 residues. Germline V gene lookup returns CDR1 SGHRS and CDR2 YFSETQ. V was clipped by 5 bases and J by 2 bases; unmatched bases: 9. The CDR3 protein is CASRAGQAIQETQYF. CDR3 DNA: TGCGCCAGCAGGGCCGGACAGGCTATACAAGAGACCCAGTACTTC. Looking up the rest from reference TRBV5-1 and TRBJ2-5 gives the full variable domain: KAGVTQTPRYLIKTRGQQVTLSCSPISGHRSVSWYQQTPGQGLQFLFEYFSETQRNKGNFPGRFSGRQFSNSRSEMNVSTLELGDSALYLCASRAGQAIQETQYFGPGTRLLVL.

The chain combines TRBV19 with TRBJ2-7; 9 bases are shared with TRBD1. J lost 4 bases, V lost 4 bases, and 5 bases had no gene match. The CDR3 spans 14 residues. Germline-derived CDR1 and CDR2 are LNHDA and SQIVND (reference sequence). The CDR3 DNA reads TGTGCCAGTAGTACCGGGACAGGGCATTACGAGCAGTACTTC. This sequence encodes CASSTGTGHYEQYF.